One sample yielded the 32 T cell receptor beta chains listed below, sequenced in a study of naive and memory T cell subsets. Four PCR rounds used nested alpha and beta constant region primers plus the SP2 primer. TCRdb independently ran MiXCR on the 5' RACE reads; one entry per CDR3 protein. Of tens of thousands of distinct CDR3 sequences in the sample, 7.6% were seen once. An oligonucleotide containing a UMI was ligated to the 3' end of TCR cDNA. Source of these receptors: a female donor in good health.

There are a few counts of this clonotype. The chain uses TRBV7-9 and TRBJ1-2; a possible D gene is TRBD1 (6 bases). This CDR3 spans 17 amino acids. The V gene's germline CDR1 is SEHNR and CDR2 FQNEAQ (reference sequence). Trimming removed 7 bases from V and 6 bases from J, with 27 bases in between. CDR3 loop: CASTPPRTALSADGYTF. DNA for the CDR3: TGTGCCAGCACCCCTCCTCGGACAGCCCTCTCGGCGGATGGCTACACCTTC.

In this sample, this clonotype turned up a few times. The chain employs TRBV28 and TRBJ2-7; D not resolved. V was shortened by 1 base and J by 6 bases, with 7 bases between the two germline ends. This CDR3 is 12 amino acids long. Germline CDR1 and CDR2: MDHEN and SYDVKM. CDR3 coding DNA: TGTGCCAGCAGTTTATTTTTACGCGAGCAGTACTTC. Its translation is CASSLFLREQYF.

For this clonotype: The junction and the germline gene differ at one end; a read error may be behind it. The gene calls are TRBV18 and TRBJ1-5; TRBD1 aligns across 8 bases. Germline lookup yields CDR1 KGHSH and CDR2 LQKENI. This CDR3 has 18 residues. CDR3 sequence: CASSPQQEARGLSQPQHF. CDR3 sequence (DNA): TGTGCCAGCTCGCCACAACAGGAGGCCAGGGGGCTAAGTCAGCCCCAGCATTTT.

This clonotype was seen ten or more times. In nucleotides, the CDR3 is TGCGCCAGCAGCCAAGCGGGGGCAACTAATGAAAAACTGTTTTTT. Its protein product is CASSQAGATNEKLFF. J is TRBJ1-4 and V is TRBV4-3, with a weak D call TRBD1 (5 bases). The CDR3 covers 15 residues. Germline values: CDR1 LGHNA, CDR2 YSLEER. V lost 1 base and J 0 bases, leaving 6 bases between the germline ends.

This clonotype has a count of ten or more. The rearrangement uses TRBV14 and TRBJ1-2, with D unclear. The CDR3 sequence is 16 residues long. The ends were cut back, 1 base at V and 8 bases at J, with 20 bases in the middle. Per the germline V gene, CDR1 is SGHDN and CDR2 is FVKESK. The CDR3 DNA reads TGTGCCAGCAGCCAAGCAAATTCTAGGAGGGTATGGGGCTACACCTTC. Translated, it gives CASSQANSRRVWGYTF.

This clonotype came up many times. This chain uses TRBV12-3 or TRBV12-4 with TRBJ1-2; possibly TRBD1 for D (5 bases). V lost 7 bases to trimming and J lost 5 bases, with 20 bases between them. This CDR3 is built from 15 residues. The CDR3 loop reads CASTTHAGAGYGYTF. CDR3 sequence (DNA): TGTGCCAGCACCACTCACGCCGGGGCAGGGTATGGCTACACCTTC.

This clonotype was seen more than once but under ten times. This chain uses TRBV28 with TRBJ2-5; 10 positions match TRBD1. V dropped 3 bases and J dropped 5; count of bases not matched to a gene: 6. Germline CDR1 and CDR2: MDHEN and SYDVKM. The CDR3 is 15 amino acids. In nucleotides, the CDR3 is TGTGCCAGCAGTTTGGACAGGGGGGTCGTCGAGACCCAGTACTTC. Its protein is CASSLDRGVVETQYF.

This clonotype is a singleton in its sample. V usage is TRBV7-8 and J usage is TRBJ1-5, with 7 bases fitting TRBD1. This CDR3 is built from 17 residues. Germline V CDR1 and CDR2: SGHVS, FQNEAQ. J lost 9 bases, V lost 0 bases, and 14 bases had no gene match. CDR3 amino acids: CASSLALIGDRPPPQHF. CDR3 sequence (DNA): TGTGCCAGCAGCTTAGCGCTCATCGGGGACAGACCACCGCCCCAGCATTTT.

This clonotype has more than one count but fewer than ten. This chain uses TRBV20-1 with TRBJ2-5; 11 bases are a match to TRBD2. The CDR3 runs 15 residues. Germline V gene sequence: CDR1 DFQATT, CDR2 SNEGSKA (reference sequence). After removal of 2 bases from V and 9 bases from J, the junction contained 11 bases not matched to a gene. The CDR3 protein is CSARILAGGRGAQYF. In DNA form, the CDR3 reads TGCAGTGCTAGAATCCTAGCGGGGGGACGGGGTGCCCAGTACTTC.

Worth noting for this clonotype: Being one base from a much bigger clone, this may be a read error. The CDR3 protein is CASSLATGGTEALF. The CDR3 bases are TGTGCCAGCAGCTTAGCGACAGGGGGCACTGAAGCTCTCTTT. The chain carries TRBV7-2 and TRBJ1-1; 10 positions match TRBD1. The CDR3 runs to 14 residues. Germline V gives CDR1 SGHTA, CDR2 FQGNSA. Full variable domain (missing parts from reference TRBV7-2 and TRBJ1-1): GAGVSQSPSNKVTEKGKDVELRCDPISGHTALYWYRQSLGQGLEFLIYFQGNSAPDKSGLPSDRFSAERTGGSVSTLTIQRTQQEDSAVYLCASSLATGGTEALFGQGTRLTVV.

There are a few counts of this clonotype. The V call is TRBV11-2, the J call TRBJ2-2; weak D call: TRBD2 (5 bases). Germline V gene data show CDR1 as SGHAT and CDR2 as FQNNGV. V gave up 5 bases and J gave up 2 bases, with 18 bases separating them. CDR3 length equals 17 residues. The CDR3 nucleotides are TGTGCCAGCAGCCCAGCGGCAGATTTTCGAAACACCGGGGAGCTGTTTTTT. Protein sequence: CASSPAADFRNTGELFF.

This clonotype was detected only a few times. The chain couples TRBV6-5 to TRBJ1-2; D remains unclear. The CDR3 is made up of 15 amino acids. V dropped 7 bases and J dropped 0 bases, with 15 bases sitting between them. Germline loops: CDR1 MNHEY, CDR2 SVGAGI. CDR3 region: CASKYGRVANYGYTF. The CDR3 DNA reads TGTGCCAGCAAATACGGTCGGGTAGCTAACTATGGCTACACCTTC.

This clonotype was seen more than once but under ten times. The genes are TRBV6-2 or TRBV6-3 and TRBJ2-7; maybe TRBD2 (6 bases). Trimming cost V 5 bases and J 3 bases, with 8 bases left between them. In germline, CDR1 is MNHEY, CDR2 SVGEGT. The CDR3 contains 12 residues. The DNA for the CDR3 is TGTGCCAGCAGTCCGGACTACTACGAGCAGTACTTC. It translates to CASSPDYYEQYF.

This clonotype was observed at least ten times. V and J are TRBV12-3 or TRBV12-4 and TRBJ1-2; 7 positions agree with TRBD1. The CDR3 is made up of 12 amino acids. Trimming cost V 6 bases and J 8 bases; bases outside gene matches: 6. The CDR3 here is CASSSPQGGYTF. The DNA for the CDR3 is TGTGCCAGCAGCTCCCCACAGGGGGGCTACACCTTC.

This clonotype has a handful of counts. The chain has TRBV7-2 and TRBJ2-3; the D is unclear. Looked up from germline, CDR1 is SGHTA and CDR2 is FQGNSA. This CDR3 has 13 amino acids. Between the trimmed V and J ends, which lost 4 bases and 2 bases, there was a span of 7 bases. The CDR3 is CASSSSNTDTQYF. In DNA, the CDR3 is TGTGCCAGCAGCTCCTCAAACACAGATACGCAGTATTTT.

This clonotype was recorded a few times. The chain has TRBV19 and TRBJ2-1; D is perhaps TRBD1 (5 bases). Trimming shortened V by 3 bases and J by 9 bases, and 12 bases separated the two germline ends. Germline V gene sequence: CDR1 LNHDA, CDR2 SQIVND (reference sequence). The length of the CDR3 is 13 residues. CDR3 DNA: TGTGCCAGTAGTATCTTGGGGCTTGGTGAGCAGTTCTTC. It codes for CASSILGLGEQFF.

The chain is built from TRBV7-9 and TRBJ2-2; D is unresolved. The germline V gene encodes CDR1 SEHNR and CDR2 FQNEAQ (reference sequence). CDR3 length: 11 amino acids. Between the trimmed V and J ends, which lost 2 bases and 7 bases, there was a span of 2 bases. In nucleotides, the CDR3 is TGTGCCAGCAGCTTATTCGGGGAGCTGTTTTTT. It is translated as CASSLFGELFF.

The rearrangement uses TRBV7-9 and TRBJ1-5; no reliable D call. This CDR3 region has 13 residues. Trimming removed 1 base from V and 5 bases from J, with 6 bases in between. CDR1 SEHNR and CDR2 FQNEAQ come from the germline V gene (reference sequence). DNA for the CDR3: TGTGCCAGCAGCTTAGACCTCCATCAGCCCCAGCATTTT. This encodes CASSLDLHQPQHF.

The V call is TRBV4-3, the J call TRBJ2-3; TRBD2 matches 8 bases. In germline, CDR1 is LGHNA, CDR2 YSLEER. V trimming: 0 bases; J trimming: 5 bases; junction bases outside the gene matches: 13. This CDR3 spans 18 amino acids. CDR3 amino acids: CASSQDVLSSGGRDTQYF. DNA for the CDR3: TGCGCCAGCAGCCAAGACGTATTGTCCAGCGGGGGTCGAGATACGCAGTATTTT.

The rearrangement joins TRBV7-2 to TRBJ2-3, with D perhaps assigned TRBD1 or TRBD2 (5 bases each). Trimming left V 1 base short and J 4 bases short, with 6 bases between. The CDR3 runs 13 residues. Germline V gives CDR1 SGHTA, CDR2 FQGNSA. CDR3 sequence: CASSLGGSDTQYF. CDR3 in DNA: TGTGCCAGCAGCTTAGGGGGGTCAGATACGCAGTATTTT.

Many counts were recorded for this clonotype. This sequence joins TRBV6-2 or TRBV6-3 and TRBJ2-3; D not resolved. The V gene's germline CDR1 is MNHEY and CDR2 SVGEGT. CDR3 length equals 14 residues. V dropped 6 bases and J dropped 1 base, with 11 bases sitting between them. In nucleotides, the CDR3 is TGTGCCAGCAGGCAGAGAACCGGCACAGATACGCAGTATTTT. It encodes CASRQRTGTDTQYF.

This clonotype was recorded at least ten times. The chain recombines TRBV7-9 with TRBJ1-6; D remains unclear. The CDR3 runs to 12 residues. The V gene lost 10 bases and the J gene lost 5 bases, with 9 bases spanning the gap. Germline V gene sequence: CDR1 SEHNR, CDR2 FQNEAQ (reference sequence). The CDR3 nucleotides read TGTGCCACGGGCAGTGATAATTCACCCCTCCACTTT. It yields the protein CATGSDNSPLHF.

This clonotype has at least ten counts. The V gene is TRBV20-1, the J gene TRBJ2-1; 8 bases map to TRBD2. V gave up 1 base and J gave up 7 bases; unmatched junction bases: 6. Germline lookup yields CDR1 DFQATT and CDR2 SNEGSKA (reference sequence). This CDR3 has 14 amino acids. CDR3: CSARVGGARNEQFF. Written as DNA, the CDR3 is TGCAGTGCTAGAGTCGGGGGGGCCCGTAATGAGCAGTTCTTC.

This clonotype was recorded at least ten times. V and J are TRBV27 and TRBJ2-3; TRBD1 or TRBD2 may be the D gene (5 bases each). This CDR3 region has 14 residues. V was shortened by 2 bases and J by 5 bases, with 11 bases between the two germline ends. The V gene's germline CDR1 is MNHEY and CDR2 SMNVEV (reference sequence). CDR3 in amino acids: CASSLGGGRDTQYF. The CDR3 DNA follows: TGTGCCAGCAGTTTAGGTGGGGGTAGAGATACGCAGTATTTT.

The genes are TRBV6-6 and TRBJ2-7; 8 bases are shared with TRBD1. V lost 2 bases, J lost 5 bases, and 8 bases stayed unmatched. The CDR3 has 15 residues. CDR1 is MNHNY, CDR2 SVGAGI, per germline (reference sequence). CDR3 coding DNA: TGTGCCAGCAGTTACGGCTCAGGGGGCGGGAACGAGCAGTACTTC. Its protein is CASSYGSGGGNEQYF.

This clonotype was picked up many times. V is TRBV6-5 and J is TRBJ1-2, with D hard to call. Germline CDR1 MNHEY, CDR2 SVGAGI. Trimming took off 6 bases at V and 3 bases at J, with 11 bases between the two ends. The CDR3 length is 13 residues. This CDR3 reads CASRGVRHYGYTF. The CDR3 DNA is TGTGCCAGCAGAGGCGTGAGGCACTATGGCTACACCTTC.

At least ten counts were recorded for this clonotype. This rearrangement joins TRBV5-1 to TRBJ1-4, with D possibly matching TRBD1 (5 bases). CDR3 length: 11 amino acids. V was trimmed by 4 bases and J by 14 bases, leaving 12 bases between them. In germline, CDR1 is SGHRS, CDR2 YFSETQ. The CDR3 DNA sequence: TGCGCCAGCAGCACCGGGGGTTCGCTGTTTTTT. Its protein is CASSTGGSLFF.

The genes are TRBV28 and TRBJ1-2; TRBD1 matches 9 bases. The germline CDR1 and CDR2 sequences are MDHEN and SYDVKM. This CDR3 contains 13 residues. The trim removed 6 bases at V and 6 bases at J, leaving 5 bases unmatched. As DNA, the CDR3 is TGTGCCAGCAGACAGGGACAGGGCAATGGCTACACCTTC. Its protein product is CASRQGQGNGYTF.

This clonotype was recorded many times. V usage is TRBV29-1 and J usage is TRBJ1-1; 7 nucleotides agree with TRBD1. Unmatched junction bases numbered 2, after V lost 3 bases and J lost 4 bases. Germline V gives CDR1 SQVTM, CDR2 ANQGSEA. The CDR3 has 12 residues. As DNA, the CDR3 is TGCAGCGTTGACAGGGGGGCCACTGAAGCTTTCTTT. This translates into CSVDRGATEAFF.

V gene TRBV12-3 or TRBV12-4 combines with J gene TRBJ1-2; D perhaps matches TRBD1 (6 bases). This CDR3 has 14 residues. Trimming pared 2 bases from V and 7 bases from J, leaving 14 bases between. The chain's CDR3 is CASSLWGRGGGYTF. In DNA form, the CDR3 reads TGTGCCAGCAGTTTATGGGGGCGAGGTGGTGGCTACACCTTC.

Only a few counts were recorded for this clonotype. The chain employs TRBV11-2 and TRBJ2-1; no definite D call. This CDR3 region has 13 residues. The V and J ends lost 2 bases and 12 bases respectively, with 14 bases between them. CDR1 is SGHAT, CDR2 FQNNGV, per germline. In DNA form, the CDR3 reads TGTGCCAGCAGCTTAAGCACTGGCATGGGGCAGTTCTTC. It translates to CASSLSTGMGQFF. The full variable domain, rest sourced from reference TRBV11-2 and TRBJ2-1, is EAGVAQSPRYKIIEKRQSVAFWCNPISGHATLYWYQQILGQGPKLLIQFQNNGVVDDSQLPKDRFSAERLKGVDSTLKIQPAKLEDSAVYLCASSLSTGMGQFFGPGTRLTVL.

At least ten counts were recorded for this clonotype. The V gene is TRBV2, the J gene TRBJ1-2, with 8 positions matching TRBD1. Per germline, CDR1 SNHLY and CDR2 FYNNEI. The CDR3 totals 14 residues. The trim removed 1 base at V and 8 bases at J, leaving 6 bases unmatched. This CDR3 is CASSEETGAGGYTF. The CDR3 nucleotides are TGTGCCAGCAGTGAAGAGACAGGGGCCGGCGGCTACACCTTC. The variable domain in full, completed from reference TRBV2 and TRBJ1-2, reads EPEVTQTPSHQVTQMGQEVILRCVPISNHLYFYWYRQILGQKVEFLVSFYNNEISEKSEIFDDQFSVERPDGSNFTLKIRSTKLEDSAMYFCASSEETGAGGYTFGSGTRLTVV.